Sequencing of this T cell receptor beta chain was carried out in a study of blood T cell repertoires in COVID-19. Overall study: Italy, Spain and the United States were the sources of the convalescent and acute COVID-19 samples. T cells, B-cell-depleted T cells, or PBMCs supplied cDNA or gDNA.

Original processing methods: Estimation of nucleated cell counts was performed using reference gene primer amplification. The assay was immunoSEQ multiplex PCR, and TCRdb's table has in-frame clones only and misses some. V, J and clone size are those of that table, while D and trimming were read from the DNA. The sample records under 40,000 clones, about 87% being singletons. The CDR3 contains 15 residues. CDR1 and CDR2 from the germline V gene are MGHRA and YSYEKL. Deletions cut 3 bases from V and 1 base from J, with 12 bases between. The J gene is TRBJ2-5, the V gene TRBV4-1, with D possibly TRBD2 on 5 matching bases. This clonotype was obtained from an elderly man with active COVID-19. Sequenced: peripheral blood. The CDR3 loop reads CASSQLPLVQETQYF. Written as DNA, the CDR3 is TGCGCCAGCAGCCAGCTCCCACTAGTCCAAGAGACCCAGTACTTC.